A selection of T cell receptor beta chains follows, all from one sample in a study of vaccination and CD4 T cells after COVID-19. These receptors lack a known antigen. TCRdb itself ran the PCR reads through MiXCR, one entry per CDR3 protein. The sample carries approximately 9,600 distinct CDR3 sequences, 30% recorded once. Sequences were derived from CD4+ T cells from blood, cultured in vitro, sampled after SARS-CoV-2 vaccination. All receptors derive from a human donor who had recovered from COVID-19. Each CDR3 is given without its conserved first and last residue. The order of the fields is J gene, V gene, CDR3 protein.

J gene: TRBJ2-7
V gene: TRBV2
CDR3 protein: ATKRDTDSYEQY

J gene: TRBJ1-1
V gene: TRBV28
CDR3 protein: ASSPRGQAF

J gene: TRBJ2-1
V gene: TRBV7-2
CDR3 protein: ASSLAPSGRTNEQF

J gene: TRBJ1-2
V gene: TRBV6-2/TRBV6-3
CDR3 protein: ASREILYGYT

J gene: TRBJ2-5
V gene: TRBV20-1
CDR3 protein: SARTYTLAGGRETQY

J gene: TRBJ2-1
V gene: TRBV7-3
CDR3 protein: ASSLGLGNEQF

J gene: TRBJ2-1
V gene: TRBV10-1
CDR3 protein: ASSGKGAYNEQF

J gene: TRBJ1-1
V gene: TRBV28
CDR3 protein: ASSLTTGGRTEAF

J gene: TRBJ1-1
V gene: TRBV5-1
CDR3 protein: ASGSGGVNTEAF

J gene: TRBJ2-3
V gene: TRBV7-9
CDR3 protein: ASSPREDTQY

J gene: TRBJ2-5
V gene: TRBV7-2
CDR3 protein: ASSFRNKETQY

J gene: TRBJ2-5
V gene: TRBV7-2
CDR3 protein: ASSLGGPGTQY

J gene: TRBJ1-1
V gene: TRBV6-2/TRBV6-3
CDR3 protein: ASSYLVRANTEAF

J gene: TRBJ1-2
V gene: TRBV18
CDR3 protein: ASSPWESYGYT

J gene: TRBJ2-3
V gene: TRBV11-2
CDR3 protein: ASSSTSGISTDTQY

J gene: TRBJ2-7
V gene: TRBV27
CDR3 protein: ASRLAGPSTLLTYEQY

J gene: TRBJ2-3
V gene: TRBV18
CDR3 protein: ASSPGYEGDTQY

J gene: TRBJ2-7
V gene: TRBV18
CDR3 protein: ASSLGYEQY

J gene: TRBJ2-2
V gene: TRBV11-2
CDR3 protein: ASSPTPDWREGVDTGELF

J gene: TRBJ1-6
V gene: TRBV11-2
CDR3 protein: ASSSTNSPLH

J gene: TRBJ1-5
V gene: TRBV19
CDR3 protein: ASSIGRGQGNQPQH

J gene: TRBJ1-1
V gene: TRBV27
CDR3 protein: ASSLSMRGHLMMSTEAF

J gene: TRBJ1-2
V gene: TRBV20-1
CDR3 protein: SARKIDGWDGYT

J gene: TRBJ2-3
V gene: TRBV20-1
CDR3 protein: SARVAGRTPFSSTDTQY

J gene: TRBJ2-7
V gene: TRBV11-3
CDR3 protein: ASSFGRSGNHEQY

J gene: TRBJ2-3
V gene: TRBV6-1
CDR3 protein: ASGLAGTWITDTQY

J gene: TRBJ2-1
V gene: TRBV12-3/TRBV12-4
CDR3 protein: ASSLAGTAYNEQF

J gene: TRBJ2-4
V gene: TRBV28
CDR3 protein: ASRTSTKGENIQY

J gene: TRBJ2-5
V gene: TRBV6-5
CDR3 protein: ASSYRGPVSGRARETQY